These 24 T cell receptor beta chains were sequenced from one sample in a study of blood T cell repertoires in COVID-19. Sequencing used immunoSEQ multiplex PCR; TCRdb keeps in-frame clones, though not all of them. The sample includes roughly 100,000 clones, approximately 87% seen only once; the top ten take around 10%. Sequences were obtained from peripheral blood. Receptors were obtained from a woman aged 25 to 39 with acute or convalescent COVID-19.

V and J are TRBV28 and TRBJ2-7, with D perhaps TRBD1 (6 bases). The CDR3 covers 17 residues. Trimming removed 4 bases from V and 3 bases from J, with 22 bases in between. Germline V gene data show CDR1 as MDHEN and CDR2 as SYDVKM. Written as DNA, the CDR3 is TGTGCCAGCAGTTCTATCCCGAGGGGGTCTGGGATCTACGAGCAGTACTTC. Protein: CASSSIPRGSGIYEQYF.

The rearrangement uses TRBV9 and TRBJ1-5, with 10 nucleotides matching TRBD1. V dropped 3 bases and J dropped 4; count of bases not matched to a gene: 7. Germline V CDR1 and CDR2: SGDLS, YYNGEE. CDR3 length equals 16 residues. CDR3: CASSAPDRGRNQPQHF. The CDR3 nucleotides are TGTGCCAGCAGCGCCCCGGACAGGGGGAGAAATCAGCCCCAGCATTTT.

Comments on this clone: Distinct nucleotide sequences in the sample also encode this CDR3. V gene TRBV2 combines with J gene TRBJ1-5; D not resolved. Germline V lookup: CDR1 SNHLY, CDR2 FYNNEI. V lost 4 bases and J lost 4, with 5 bases in between. The CDR3 covers 12 residues. The CDR3 DNA sequence: TGTGCCAGCAGTGGCAGAAATCAGCCCCAGCATTTT. Its translation: CASSGRNQPQHF. Complete variable domain (other parts from reference TRBV2 and TRBJ1-5): EPEVTQTPSHQVTQMGQEVILRCVPISNHLYFYWYRQILGQKVEFLVSFYNNEISEKSEIFDDQFSVERPDGSNFTLKIRSTKLEDSAMYFCASSGRNQPQHFGDGTRLSIL.

As DNA, the CDR3 is TGTGCCACCAGCAGAGTGCAAACTCGGGAGCAGTTCTTC. Protein sequence: CATSRVQTREQFF. The gene calls are TRBV15 and TRBJ2-1, with D hard to call. V was cut by 1 base and J by 10 bases, with 11 bases left in between. Looked up from germline, CDR1 is LNHNV and CDR2 is YYDKDF (reference sequence). The CDR3 has 13 amino acids.

This clone was found a few times. The V call is TRBV12-3 or TRBV12-4, the J call TRBJ1-2; D unresolved. The length of the CDR3 is 13 residues. Trimming cost V 6 bases and J 8 bases, with 16 bases left between them. CDR3 loop: CASSLWEEGGYTF. As DNA, the CDR3 is TGTGCCAGCAGCTTGTGGGAAGAGGGCGGCTACACCTTC.

V usage is TRBV7-6 and J usage is TRBJ1-1; 9 bases align to TRBD1. Germline assignment: CDR1 SGHVS and CDR2 FNYEAQ. Trimming removed 3 bases from V and 6 bases from J; junction bases left unmatched: 8. The CDR3 runs 15 residues. The CDR3 DNA is TGTGCCAGCAGCTTCCGGGACAGGGATATGGCTGAAGCTTTCTTT. Protein sequence: CASSFRDRDMAEAFF.

The chain links TRBV18 to TRBJ2-1, with D perhaps TRBD1 (5 bases). This CDR3 spans 14 amino acids. Germline CDR1 reads KGHSH; CDR2 reads LQKENI. V shed 3 bases and J shed 8 bases, with 14 bases lying between them. For the CDR3, the DNA is TGTGCCAGCTCACCCTGGGGCTCCCTCGATGAGCAGTTCTTC. It is translated as CASSPWGSLDEQFF.

The V gene is TRBV10-3, the J gene TRBJ1-1; 7 nucleotides line up with TRBD1. CDR1 ENHRY and CDR2 SYGVKD come from the germline V gene. The CDR3 runs to 14 residues. With V trimmed by 2 bases and J by 1 base, 1 base remained unmatched. CDR3 sequence: CAISEDRANTEAFF. The CDR3 nucleotides are TGTGCCATCAGTGAGGACAGGGCGAACACTGAAGCTTTCTTT.

The chain employs TRBV5-4 and TRBJ2-2, with 11 bases fitting TRBD2. With V trimmed by 3 bases and J by 7 bases, 5 bases remained unmatched. Germline V lookup: CDR1 SGHNT, CDR2 YYREEE (reference sequence). The CDR3 runs to 15 residues. The CDR3 region has the DNA TGTGCCAGCAGCTCTAGCGGGGGGATGATCGGGGAGCTGTTTTTT. Its translation: CASSSSGGMIGELFF.

This clone has a handful of counts. The chain recombines TRBV2 with TRBJ2-7, with TRBD1 matching over 7 bases. The CDR3 extends over 15 amino acids. The junction had 14 bases not matched to a gene; V was cut back by 6 bases and J by 6 bases. CDR1 and CDR2 from the germline V gene are SNHLY and FYNNEI. The CDR3 here is CASSAAGTVPSEQYF. CDR3 sequence (DNA): TGTGCCAGCAGCGCCGCCGGGACAGTTCCCTCCGAGCAGTACTTC.

A note on this clone: Other DNA sequences in the same sample also yield this CDR3. The rearrangement joins TRBV27 to TRBJ2-7; 7 bases are shared with TRBD1. The germline gives CDR1 MNHEY, CDR2 SMNVEV (reference sequence). V dropped 3 bases and J dropped 0; count of bases not matched to a gene: 2. The CDR3 is 14 residues long. CDR3 protein: CASSLGDSSYEQYF. CDR3 sequence (DNA): TGTGCCAGCAGTTTGGGGGACAGCTCCTACGAGCAGTACTTC.

This clone has only one observation. This chain joins TRBV6-5 and TRBJ1-5; TRBD1 matches 7 bases. V gave up 9 bases and J gave up 3 bases; unmatched junction bases: 8. The germline gives CDR1 MNHEY, CDR2 SVGAGI. The CDR3 is made up of 14 amino acids. The CDR3 bases are TGTGCCAGTCTCCGGGACAGCCCCAATCAGCCCCAGCATTTT. Translated, it gives CASLRDSPNQPQHF.

This clone was detected a few times. The rearrangement uses TRBV11-2 and TRBJ1-1; no clear D gene. The CDR3 is made up of 14 amino acids. Trimming stripped 0 bases from V and 4 bases from J, with 9 bases between. Germline V gives CDR1 SGHAT, CDR2 FQNNGV. CDR3 in DNA: TGTGCCAGCAGCTTAGATAGATACGGCACTGAAGCTTTCTTT. It translates to CASSLDRYGTEAFF.

The rearrangement links TRBV11-2 to TRBJ1-1; a weak D match, TRBD1 (6 bases). The CDR3 totals 12 residues. CDR1 is SGHAT, CDR2 FQNNGV, per germline. Trimming took off 3 bases at V and 7 bases at J, with 9 bases between the two ends. CDR3 in DNA: TGTGCCAGCAGCTTGAGGGGGATTGAAGCTTTCTTT. Translated, it gives CASSLRGIEAFF.

The chain links TRBV11-3 to TRBJ2-7, with 10 bases aligning to TRBD1. J gave up 1 base and V 5 bases, and 5 bases lay outside the gene matches. This CDR3 is built from 15 residues. In germline, CDR1 is SGHNT, CDR2 YENEEA. CDR3 amino acids: CASSPGTGVSYEQYF. DNA for the CDR3: TGTGCCAGCAGCCCCGGGACAGGGGTATCCTACGAGCAGTACTTC.

This clone was counted once. The V call is TRBV2, the J call TRBJ1-2; 9 bases fit TRBD1. Germline-derived CDR1 and CDR2 are SNHLY and FYNNEI. V gave up 11 bases and J gave up 6 bases; unmatched junction bases: 16. This CDR3 has 15 amino acids. The CDR3 here is CAPLDWGQGVDGYTF. The CDR3 nucleotides read TGTGCCCCCCTCGACTGGGGACAGGGCGTAGATGGCTACACCTTC.

This clone was observed a few times. CDR3 nucleotides: TGTGCCATCAGTGAGTGGGGGCGAAGGGACTATGGCTACACCTTC. Translating it yields CAISEWGRRDYGYTF. This chain connects TRBV10-3 to TRBJ1-2, with D perhaps matching TRBD1 (6 bases). Trimming took 1 base from V and 3 from J, leaving 12 bases between them. Per the germline V gene, CDR1 is ENHRY and CDR2 is SYGVKD. CDR3 length: 15 residues.

In its sample, this clone was seen a few times. This rearrangement joins TRBV3-1 (or the pseudogene TRBV3-2) to TRBJ2-3; possibly TRBD1 for D (7 bases). Germline CDR1 is LGHDT and CDR2 is YNNKEL (reference sequence). The CDR3 consists of 16 residues. V lost 5 bases to trimming and J lost 3 bases, with 18 bases between them. CDR3 coding DNA: TGTGCCAGCAGCTCAGGGAGGACAGGTCCGACAGATACGCAGTATTTT. Its protein is CASSSGRTGPTDTQYF.

This sequence joins TRBV28 and TRBJ2-1; TRBD1 aligns across 10 bases. CDR3 length: 16 residues. Germline V gene lookup returns CDR1 MDHEN and CDR2 SYDVKM. After removal of 7 bases from V and 5 bases from J, the junction contained 11 bases not matched to a gene. The CDR3 loop reads CASISRQGAIHNEQFF. The CDR3 coding sequence is TGTGCCAGCATCTCGAGACAGGGGGCGATCCACAATGAGCAGTTCTTC.

The chain employs TRBV6-5 and TRBJ2-1; D perhaps matches TRBD2 (5 bases). V was trimmed by 7 bases and J by 8 bases, leaving 15 bases between them. From germline, CDR1 is MNHEY and CDR2 SVGAGI. The CDR3 is made up of 13 amino acids. CDR3 loop: CASTTPVGDEQFF. The CDR3 nucleotides read TGTGCCAGCACGACCCCCGTGGGAGATGAGCAGTTCTTC.

In the case of this clone: Other DNA sequences in this specimen translate into the identical CDR3. V and J are TRBV18 and TRBJ2-3; the D gene is possibly TRBD2 (5 bases). In germline, CDR1 is KGHSH, CDR2 LQKENI. Trimming shortened V by 0 bases and J by 0 bases, and 7 bases separated the two germline ends. The CDR3 contains 15 residues. The CDR3 nucleotides are TGTGCCAGCTCACCACCGGGCGGGAGCACAGATACGCAGTATTTT. Translating gives CASSPPGGSTDTQYF.

CDR3 sequence reads: CATRGYQETQYF. In DNA, the CDR3 is TGTGCCACCCGGGGGTACCAAGAGACCCAGTACTTC. The rearrangement links TRBV15 to TRBJ2-5; tentatively, D is TRBD2 (6 bases). Trimming took 8 bases from V and 0 from J, leaving 7 bases between them. The CDR3 extends over 12 amino acids. Germline V gene lookup returns CDR1 LNHNV and CDR2 YYDKDF (reference sequence).

J is TRBJ2-3 and V is TRBV28; TRBD1 agrees at 9 bases. The CDR3 runs 18 residues. After removal of 4 bases from V and 3 bases from J, the junction contained 14 bases not matched to a gene. The germline V gene encodes CDR1 MDHEN and CDR2 SYDVKM. CDR3 sequence reads: CASSSPPGTGLGTDTQYF. In DNA, the CDR3 is TGTGCCAGCAGTTCACCACCCGGGACAGGGTTGGGGACAGATACGCAGTATTTT.

The chain recombines TRBV28 with TRBJ2-2; tentatively, D is TRBD1 (5 bases). The CDR3 loop spans 16 amino acids. CDR1 is MDHEN and CDR2 is SYDVKM in the germline V gene. Between the trimmed V and J ends, which lost 0 bases and 0 bases, there was a span of 8 bases. This CDR3 reads CASSLWSRANTGELFF. In nucleotides, the CDR3 is TGTGCCAGCAGTTTATGGTCCAGGGCGAACACCGGGGAGCTGTTTTTT. The whole variable domain, remainder taken from reference TRBV28 and TRBJ2-2, is DVKVTQSSRYLVKRTGEKVFLECVQDMDHENMFWYRQDPGLGLRLIYFSYDVKMKEKGDIPEGYSVSREKKERFSLILESASTNQTSMYLCASSLWSRANTGELFFGEGSRLTVL.